A selection of T cell receptor beta chains follows, all from one sample in a study of glioma-infiltrating T cells after dendritic cell vaccination. Method: immunoSEQ multiplex PCR; TCRdb's copy keeps in-frame clones and lacks some. The table lists approximately 64,000 clones, around 83% of them singletons. Sequenced here: blood, sampled before dendritic cell vaccination. These receptors were obtained from a human donor with glioblastoma. CDR3s include the opening cysteine and the closing phenylalanine or tryptophan. Fields, in order: V gene, J gene, D gene, clone size, CDR3 DNA, CDR3 protein. The D gene is left open where the match is weak. Clone size, where shown, is once, few, many, or a class for clones that have expanded.

>TRBV7-6|TRBJ2-5|TRBD2|NA
TGTGCCAGCAGCTTTAGCGGGGGTGGACAAGAGACCCAGTACTTC
CASSFSGGGQETQYF
>TRBV28|TRBJ2-5|TRBD2|NA
TGTGCCAGCAGAAGACTAGCGGGGAGAGGGGAGACCCAGTACTTC
CASRRLAGRGETQYF
>TRBV2|TRBJ1-3|NA|NA
TGTGCCAGCGCCAATGAAGAGTGGGGGAGGGGTTGGTTAGTGAGAAACACCATATATTTT
CASANEEWGRGWLVRNTIYF
>TRBV2|TRBJ2-3|TRBD1|NA
TGTGCCAGCAGTAAAAACAGGGGCACTAATACGCAGTATTTT
CASSKNRGTNTQYF
>TRBV7-2|TRBJ1-5|NA|NA
TGTGCCAGCAGCTCCCCCCAGAGCAATCAGCCCCAGCATTTT
CASSSPQSNQPQHF
>TRBV29-1|TRBJ2-7|NA|once
TGCAGCGTTCGAACAGGGCCTAGGGAGCAGTACTTC
CSVRTGPREQYF
>TRBV10-3|TRBJ2-7|NA|NA
TGTGCCATCAGCTTCGACAGGGGAGGGTACGAGCAGTACTTC
CAISFDRGGYEQYF
>TRBV28|TRBJ2-7|NA|NA
TGTGCCAGCATTACCGGGATGGGGAGCTACGAGCAGTACTTC
CASITGMGSYEQYF
>TRBV19|TRBJ1-6|NA|NA
TGTGCCAGTAGTATAGTTGCGTCGGGTGCCTATTATAATTCACCCCTCCACTTT
CASSIVASGAYYNSPLHF
>TRBV11-2|TRBJ2-2|TRBD2|NA
TGTGCCAGCAGCTTCCCTGCGGGACTAGCGGGGATGAACACCGGGGAGCTGTTTTTT
CASSFPAGLAGMNTGELFF
>TRBV5-1|TRBJ2-3|TRBD2|NA
TGCGCCAGCAGCTTGGTACTAGCGGGGGGGCCAGATACGCAGTATTTT
CASSLVLAGGPDTQYF
>TRBV4-2|TRBJ2-2|NA|NA
TGTGCCAGCAGCCAAGGGACACTGAACACCGGGGAGCTGTTTTTT
CASSQGTLNTGELFF
>TRBV28|TRBJ2-5|NA|NA
TGTGCCAGCAGCCCTCTAGCCCGCCAAGAGACCCAGTACTTC
CASSPLARQETQYF
>TRBV2|TRBJ1-4|TRBD1|NA
TGTGCCAGCAGGTTACAGGGGGGGGATGAAAAACTGTTTTTT
CASRLQGGDEKLFF
>TRBV10-3|TRBJ1-4|NA|NA
TGTGCCATCAGTGAGGGGGGCAGGGGTGCTAATGAAAAACTGTTTTTT
CAISEGGRGANEKLFF
>TRBV29-1|TRBJ1-1|TRBD1|NA
TGCAGCGCTCGACAGGGGATCGCCACTGAAGCTTTCTTT
CSARQGIATEAFF
>TRBV7-9|TRBJ2-7|TRBD2|NA
TGTGCCAGCAGCTTCCAAGGGACTATCTCCTACGAGCAGTACTTC
CASSFQGTISYEQYF
>TRBV11-3|TRBJ2-1|TRBD2|NA
TGTGCCAGCAGCTTAGTAGCGGGGAGCTCCTACAATGAGCAGTTCTTC
CASSLVAGSSYNEQFF
>TRBV19|TRBJ2-1|TRBD2|few
TGTGCCAGTAGTCCCTCGGGCCTAGCGGGGGGGTGGAATGAGCAGTTCTTC
CASSPSGLAGGWNEQFF
>TRBV28|TRBJ1-2|TRBD1|NA
TGTGCCAGCAGTTTGGGGGGGACAGGGAGGGGCTACACCTTC
CASSLGGTGRGYTF
>TRBV27|TRBJ2-5|TRBD2|few
TGTGCCAGCAGTTCCCCCTTGGCGGGGGGGCAAGAGACCCAGTACTTC
CASSSPLAGGQETQYF
>TRBV28|TRBJ1-1|TRBD1|once
TGTGCCAGCGGACAGGGGGACACTGAAGCTTTCTTT
CASGQGDTEAFF
>TRBV9|TRBJ1-5|NA|NA
TGTGCCAGCAGCGGGGGTTCTGCGGGAAATCAGCCCCAGCATTTT
CASSGGSAGNQPQHF
>TRBV10-3|TRBJ1-4|NA|NA
TGTGCCATCAGTGGGACAGTTGCAACTAATGAAAAACTGTTTTTT
CAISGTVATNEKLFF
>TRBV9|TRBJ2-1|TRBD2|NA
TGTGCCAGCAGCGCCGGGGGGGCACACTACAATGAGCAGTTCTTC
CASSAGGAHYNEQFF
>TRBV6-1|TRBJ2-2|NA|NA
TGTGCCAGCAGTGTAGGCAGGGGCACCGGGGAGCTGTTTTTT
CASSVGRGTGELFF
>TRBV14|TRBJ1-4|NA|NA
TGTGCCAGCAGCCAGGCCAGGGACACCTTTAATGAAAAACTGTTTTTT
CASSQARDTFNEKLFF
>TRBV5-4|TRBJ2-7|NA|NA
TGTGCCAGCAGCTTGGATCCCGAGGGACGGGGGACCTACGAGCAGTACTTC
CASSLDPEGRGTYEQYF
>TRBV27|TRBJ1-2|TRBD1|NA
TGTGCCAGCAGCGCAGGGGGCGCATGGGGGTATGGCTACACCTTC
CASSAGGAWGYGYTF
>TRBV2|TRBJ2-3|TRBD2|NA
TGTGCCAGCAGGGCGAGGGTAGCGGGGGGGGATACGCAGTATTTT
CASRARVAGGDTQYF
>TRBV28|TRBJ1-3|NA|NA
TGTGCCAGCAGACCGGGAGGAGGGGACACCATATATTTT
CASRPGGGDTIYF
>TRBV6-5|TRBJ2-1|TRBD1|NA
TGTGCCAGCAGACTATACCGGGACAGTTACAATGAGCAGTTCTTC
CASRLYRDSYNEQFF
>TRBV5-1|TRBJ1-2|TRBD1|NA
TGCGCCAGCAGTGACCCCGGGACAGGGGTTGGCTACACCTTC
CASSDPGTGVGYTF
>TRBV7-9|TRBJ2-3|TRBD2|NA
TGTGCCAGCAGCTTATTCGGGGGGTCTACAGATACGCAGTATTTT
CASSLFGGSTDTQYF
>TRBV5-1|TRBJ1-4|NA|NA
TGCGCCACGAGACAGAGGGAAAAACTGTTTTTT
CATRQREKLFF
>TRBV29-1|TRBJ1-2|NA|NA
TGCAGCGTCCAGGCGAGTAGAGAGGGCTACACCTTC
CSVQASREGYTF